In this sample, the clone carrying this TCR beta chain turned up many times. The CDR3 spans 15 residues. Trimming cost V 0 bases and J 9 bases; bases outside gene matches: 5. The germline gives CDR1 MNHEY, CDR2 SVGAGI. Authors' data handling: Amplifying reference gene primers gave estimates of nucleated cell counts. Data came from immunoSEQ multiplex PCR; TCRdb stores just in-frame clones and leaves some out. The V and J calls and clone size were taken over from that table, and D and trimming were inferred from the DNA. Of around 200,000 clones in the sample, more than 70% were seen once. This sample stems from a study of blood T cell repertoires in COVID-19.

This chain joins TRBV6-5 and TRBJ2-1, with 10 nucleotides matching TRBD2. The clonotype comes from a man aged 18 to 30 with active or convalescent COVID-19. The specimen was peripheral blood. CDR3 coding DNA: TGTGCCAGCAGTTACTCAAGGACTAGCGGTGCTGAGCAGTTCTTC. Translating it yields CASSYSRTSGAEQFF.